The following is a T cell receptor (beta chain) sequence with its context. This entry is derived from a study of post-analysis software for immune sequencing data. Built from TCR beta cDNA, the libraries had unique molecular identifiers in them. TCRdb re-derived calls from the PCR reads in MiXCR, one entry per CDR3 protein. The data show 430,000 or so distinct CDR3 sequences, less than 40% seen once. The sequence was obtained from a girl aged 2 to 9 with multiple sclerosis. Sequencing was carried out using blood.

The CDR3 DNA follows: TGTGCCAGCAGCACTCAGACAGGACTCTATGGCTACACCTTC. This gives the protein CASSTQTGLYGYTF. The chain has TRBV12-3 or TRBV12-4 and TRBJ1-2, with D possibly being TRBD1 (6 bases). Trimming stripped 6 bases from V and 4 bases from J, with 15 bases between. The CDR3 spans 14 residues.